Listed here are 23 T cell receptor beta chains from one sample, sequenced in a study of T cell responses to AZD1222 COVID-19 vaccine (dated by TCRdb to the early 2020s). The sample's time point, from its label and the paper: baseline before first vaccination. The label giving this sample's treatment or condition can be read as: meningococcal conjugate vaccine given as trial control. Library creation used the immunoSEQ multiplex PCR assay. Sourced from immuneACCESS, this table was stored by TCRdb with only in-frame sequences that have V and J called. A share of the clones is absent; for the studies checked, an unresolved V gene accounts for under half, and the remainder has no known explanation. The sample table contains tens of thousands of clones; only one count was recorded for approximately 85% of them. The ten largest make up about 4.8% of the sample. The material sequenced was peripheral blood, taken on day 0 of MenACWY control vaccination. The receptor source for this set is an adult in good health.

This chain joins TRBV7-3 and TRBJ2-7; 9 nucleotides align to TRBD2. Looked up from germline, CDR1 is SGHTA and CDR2 is FQGTGA. Trimming took 2 bases from V and 3 from J; bases not matched to a gene: 11. This CDR3 is built from 17 residues. The CDR3 coding sequence is TGTGCCAGCAGCTTAGGCCCTACAGGTAGCGGGGGCTACGAGCAGTACTTC. It encodes CASSLGPTGSGGYEQYF.

The V and J genes are TRBV18 and TRBJ2-2, with D uncertain. This CDR3 has 13 residues. Trimming took off 5 bases at V and 3 bases at J, with 7 bases between the two ends. In germline, CDR1 is KGHSH, CDR2 LQKENI. CDR3: CASSSQDTGELFF. The CDR3 region has the DNA TGTGCCAGCTCATCTCAAGACACCGGGGAGCTGTTTTTT.

This clone was seen only a few times. V is TRBV5-6 and J is TRBJ1-1; D is perhaps TRBD1 (6 bases). V lost 4 bases to trimming and J lost 1 base, with 8 bases between them. The CDR3 length is 13 residues. Germline V gene data show CDR1 as SGHDT and CDR2 as YYEEEE. The CDR3 region is CASSPGQNTEAFF. CDR3 DNA: TGTGCCAGCAGCCCGGGACAGAACACTGAAGCTTTCTTT. Full variable domain (remainder filled in from reference TRBV5-6 and TRBJ1-1): DAGVTQSPTHLIKTRGQQVTLRCSPKSGHDTVSWYQQALGQGPQFIFQYYEEEERQRGNFPDRFSGHQFPNYSSELNVNALLLGDSALYLCASSPGQNTEAFFGQGTRLTVV.

The CDR3 loop reads CASSPGARGSNEQFF. The CDR3 nucleotides are TGTGCCAGTAGTCCCGGGGCCAGGGGTTCGAATGAGCAGTTCTTC. The chain couples TRBV19 to TRBJ2-1, with D tentatively TRBD1 (6 bases). Per the germline V gene, CDR1 is LNHDA and CDR2 is SQIVND (reference sequence). Between the trimmed V and J ends, which lost 5 bases and 7 bases, there was a span of 18 bases. The CDR3 has 15 amino acids.

J is TRBJ1-6 and V is TRBV7-8; 9 positions agree with TRBD1. The trim removed 5 bases at V and 9 bases at J, leaving 5 bases unmatched. CDR1 is SGHVS and CDR2 is FQNEAQ in the germline V gene. The CDR3 loop spans 14 amino acids. The CDR3 DNA sequence: TGTGCCAGCAGCCAACAGGGGGCAGGTTCACCCCTCCACTTT. Translating gives CASSQQGAGSPLHF. Supplemented by reference TRBV7-8 and TRBJ1-6, the full variable domain reads GAGVSQSPRYKVAKRGQDVALRCDPISGHVSLFWYQQALGQGPEFLTYFQNEAQLDKSGLPSDRFFAERPEGSVSTLKIQRTQQEDSAVYLCASSQQGAGSPLHFGNGTRLTVT.

This chain uses TRBV11-1 with TRBJ2-7; weak D call: TRBD1 (9 bases). The CDR3 totals 15 residues. Germline V gene sequence: CDR1 SGHAT, CDR2 FQDESV (reference sequence). V lost 0 bases and J 7 bases, leaving 16 bases between the germline ends. CDR3 DNA sequence: TGTGCCAGCAGCTTAGCAGGGACAGGGACTAGAGAGCAGTACTTC. The encoded protein is CASSLAGTGTREQYF. Full variable domain (rest looked up from reference TRBV11-1 and TRBJ2-7): EAEVAQSPRYKITEKSQAVAFWCDPISGHATLYWYRQILGQGPELLVQFQDESVVDDSQLPKDRFSAERLKGVDSTLKIQPAELGDSAMYLCASSLAGTGTREQYFGPGTRLTVT.

The rearrangement links TRBV5-5 to TRBJ1-5; TRBD1 agrees at 8 bases. Germline CDR1 reads SGHKS; CDR2 reads YYEKEE (reference sequence). This CDR3 contains 16 residues. The V segment lost 0 bases and the J segment 2 bases; nucleotides outside the gene matches: 4. CDR3 DNA: TGTGCCAGCAGCTTGGCCCCGGGACAGGGCAATCAGCCCCAGCATTTT. Amino acids: CASSLAPGQGNQPQHF.

The genes are TRBV3-1 (or the pseudogene TRBV3-2) and TRBJ2-1; D not resolved. This CDR3 contains 12 residues. Germline CDR1 and CDR2: LGHDT and YNNKEL (reference sequence). The V and J ends lost 5 bases and 9 bases respectively, with 11 bases between them. CDR3 nucleotides: TGTGCCAGCAGCTCTACAGTTGCTGAGCAGTTCTTC. Translating it yields CASSSTVAEQFF.

V gene TRBV19 combines with J gene TRBJ2-7; the match to TRBD1 covers 9 bases. The CDR3 length is 15 residues. Trimming took 6 bases from V and 5 from J; bases not matched to a gene: 11. Germline V lookup: CDR1 LNHDA, CDR2 SQIVND (reference sequence). The CDR3 region is CASRTTGGSFHEQYF. CDR3 DNA sequence: TGTGCCAGTAGGACGACAGGGGGATCTTTCCACGAGCAGTACTTC.

The DNA of the CDR3 is TGCGCCAGCAGCCAAGATCTGATGGGACTAGCGGGGAAGTACGAGCAGTACTTC. Its translation: CASSQDLMGLAGKYEQYF. The genes are TRBV4-3 and TRBJ2-7; 13 nucleotides align to TRBD2. J was trimmed by 4 bases and V by 0 bases; bases with no gene match: 9. CDR1 and CDR2 (germline): LGHNA, YSLEER. The CDR3 runs 18 residues.

The V and J genes are TRBV6-6 and TRBJ1-6; a weak D match, TRBD1 (5 bases). V gave up 5 bases and J gave up 7 bases, with 18 bases separating them. The CDR3 has 16 amino acids. Per germline, CDR1 MNHNY and CDR2 SVGAGI (reference sequence). The CDR3 here is CASSRTQALPNSPLHF. In DNA form, the CDR3 reads TGTGCCAGCAGTCGGACACAGGCCCTCCCGAATTCACCCCTCCACTTT.

The V gene is TRBV15, the J gene TRBJ2-7, with D possibly TRBD1 on 7 matching bases. Germline CDR1 is LNHNV and CDR2 is YYDKDF (reference sequence). V was clipped by 1 base and J by 1 base, with 14 bases between them. The CDR3 consists of 16 residues. CDR3 amino acids: CATSRGRGQRSYEQYF. CDR3 coding DNA: TGTGCCACCAGCAGAGGGAGGGGGCAGCGTTCCTACGAGCAGTACTTC. The full variable domain, with the rest looked up from reference TRBV15 and TRBJ2-7, is DAMVIQNPRYQVTQFGKPVTLSCSQTLNHNVMYWYQQKSSQAPKLLFHYYDKDFNNEADTPDNFQSRRPNTSFCFLDIRSPGLGDTAMYLCATSRGRGQRSYEQYFGPGTRLTVT.

A few counts support this clone. The chain recombines TRBV30 with TRBJ1-1, with unresolved D. From germline, CDR1 is GTSNPN and CDR2 SVGIG (reference sequence). This CDR3 spans 11 amino acids. V lost 3 bases and J lost 6, with 8 bases in between. CDR3 sequence: CAWSSSAEAFF. The CDR3 nucleotides are TGTGCCTGGAGCTCGTCCGCTGAAGCTTTCTTT.

This sequence joins TRBV29-1 and TRBJ1-1; D is possibly TRBD1 (5 bases). Germline assignment: CDR1 SQVTM and CDR2 ANQGSEA. The V gene lost 1 base and the J gene lost 0 bases, with 12 bases spanning the gap. The CDR3 runs 15 residues. CDR3 bases: TGCAGCGTTGAAGGAGTTGGGGGACTGAACACTGAAGCTTTCTTT. Translating gives CSVEGVGGLNTEAFF. Full variable domain (remainder filled in from reference TRBV29-1 and TRBJ1-1): SAVISQKPSRDICQRGTSLTIQCQVDSQVTMMFWYRQQPGQSLTLIATANQGSEATYESGFVIDKFPISRPNLTFSTLTVSNMSPEDSSIYLCSVEGVGGLNTEAFFGQGTRLTVV.

This chain joins TRBV9 and TRBJ2-5; D may be TRBD1 or TRBD2 (5 bases each). The V gene's germline CDR1 is SGDLS and CDR2 YYNGEE. V shed 0 bases and J shed 2 bases, with 11 bases lying between them. CDR3 size: 15 residues. The CDR3 here is CASSVERGEQETQYF. The DNA of the CDR3 is TGTGCCAGCAGCGTAGAGAGGGGAGAACAAGAGACCCAGTACTTC.

This sequence joins TRBV18 and TRBJ1-1, with TRBD1 identical over 11 bases. CDR3 size: 16 residues. In germline, CDR1 is KGHSH, CDR2 LQKENI. V shed 4 bases and J 7 bases; nucleotides not matched to a gene: 11. CDR3 loop: CASSRGTGGGIGEAFF. DNA for the CDR3: TGTGCCAGCTCACGCGGGACAGGGGGAGGGATAGGTGAAGCTTTCTTT.

The chain is built from TRBV12-2 and TRBJ2-5. TRBV12-2 constitutes a pseudogene. This CDR3 has 14 residues. CDR3 sequence reads: CASRLDGAQETQYF. The CDR3 DNA sequence: TGTGCAAGTCGCTTAGACGGGGCCCAAGAGACCCAGTACTTC.

The chain links TRBV3-1 (or the pseudogene TRBV3-2) to TRBJ2-5; a possible D gene is TRBD2 (6 bases). Trimming removed 6 bases from V and 3 bases from J, with 17 bases in between. Per germline, CDR1 LGHDT and CDR2 YNNKEL (reference sequence). The CDR3 is 15 residues long. The CDR3 here is CASSYISTGEETQYF. In nucleotides, the CDR3 is TGTGCCAGCAGTTACATCAGTACGGGGGAAGAGACCCAGTACTTC.

The chain has TRBV11-3 and TRBJ1-6; no clear D. Trimming took off 0 bases at V and 6 bases at J, with 6 bases between the two ends. The CDR3 spans 14 residues. The V gene's germline CDR1 is SGHNT and CDR2 YENEEA. This chain's CDR3 is CASSLESANSPLHF. The CDR3 coding sequence is TGTGCCAGCAGCTTAGAAAGCGCTAATTCACCCCTCCACTTT.

The chain couples TRBV9 to TRBJ2-1, with D maybe TRBD2 (6 bases). In germline, CDR1 is SGDLS, CDR2 YYNGEE. V lost 0 bases, J lost 5 bases, and 15 bases lay in between. The CDR3 is 16 residues long. The CDR3 spells CASSVAIRGSNNEQFF. The DNA for the CDR3 is TGTGCCAGCAGCGTAGCCATACGGGGGTCCAACAATGAGCAGTTCTTC.

The rearrangement joins TRBV4-3 to TRBJ2-3; D is perhaps TRBD1 or TRBD2 (5 bases each). The germline V gene encodes CDR1 LGHNA and CDR2 YSLEER. This CDR3 has 14 amino acids. With 0 bases removed from V and 5 bases from J, the gap between germline ends came to 9 bases. In nucleotides, the CDR3 is TGCGCCAGCAGCCAAGAGGGACGCGGAGATACGCAGTATTTT. Protein product: CASSQEGRGDTQYF.

The V and J genes are TRBV29-1 and TRBJ2-3; D uncertain. The V end lost 3 bases, the J end lost 2 bases, and 9 bases lay between the germline ends. The germline CDR1 and CDR2 sequences are SQVTM and ANQGSEA. This CDR3 has 13 residues. CDR3 nucleotides: TGCAGCGTTGAGGGCCGACACACAGATACGCAGTATTTT. Residues: CSVEGRHTDTQYF.

The rearrangement joins TRBV15 to TRBJ1-5, with D perhaps TRBD1 (5 bases). The CDR3 totals 16 residues. V gave up 8 bases and J gave up 3 bases, with 20 bases separating them. Germline V gives CDR1 LNHNV, CDR2 YYDKDF (reference sequence). CDR3 sequence: CATGDERGKINQPQHF. CDR3 sequence (DNA): TGTGCCACCGGGGATGAGAGGGGAAAAATCAATCAGCCCCAGCATTTT.